This T cell receptor beta chain was profiled in a study of shared clonotypes between healthy human individuals (TCRdb year 2020). For context, the study as a whole: The cohort included three men and a couple of women between 18 and 49 years of age. The study deeply sequenced blood TCR repertoires of about 5 healthy adults to estimate repertoire size and the extent of clonotype sharing between individuals. Different laboratories and diverse techniques were used to prepare libraries and sequence TCR repertoires, to increase sequencing depth and limit assay-specific biases. Each donor's leukapheresis produced roughly between about 0.85 and 10 billion PBMCs.

TCR CDR3 regions were amplified from genomic DNA by multiplex PCR using the deep immunoSEQ assay. Extracted genomic DNA from each cell subset was spread evenly across all wells of several immunoSEQ 96-well plates, with each plate serving as a replicate. For unsorted PBMC, each replicate PCR was loaded with roughly 330 ng genomic DNA, equivalent to tens of thousands of T cell genomes. Ten immunoSEQ deep assay plates were used to sequence the unsorted PBMC genomic DNA. Purified libraries were measured with a Qubit 3.0 fluorometer, size-checked on a Bioanalyzer 2100, and measured again with the KAPA Library Quantification kit. Every immunoSEQ 96-well plate was sequenced on a dedicated single-read 150-cycle Illumina NextSeq 550 flow cell. In the authors' own workflow: Because the immunoSEQ output held only junctional sequences and lacked quality scores, the filtering could not match the filtering applied to full-length reads. Sequences were annotated with PyIR, a Python wrapper for IgBLAST v1.9, using IMGT germline references to assign V/J genes and CDR3. Any read was removed if the V/J assignment was weak (E-value above 1e-6), the CDR3 was missing, or the read contained stop codons, out-of-frame junctions, or ambiguous translated residues. V3J clonotypes were defined by identical inferred V gene, J gene, and CDR3 amino acid sequence. Percentage overlap between repertoires was calculated by dividing the number of shared unique clonotypes by the size of the smaller repertoire. Three approaches were used to assess repertoire richness: RTK rarefaction, the Chao1 estimator, and Recon v2.1 estimates of unobserved clonotypes. TCRdb's version of the immuneACCESS table is confined to in-frame rearrangements and falls short of the full clone set. An unresolved V gene accounts for under half of the shortfall where checked; the remainder is of unknown origin. V, J and clone size are taken as reported in that table, and D and trimming were inferred from the DNA itself. This sample gives roughly 500,000 clones in total; more than 65% of them show up just once. The ten largest clones capture approximately 12% of the sample.

The investigation overall reported the following: Based on pairwise subsampling, the degree of clonotype sharing among donors was expected to be affected by sequencing depth. Because the study included a small number of donors, the genetic and exposure-history diversity represented was limited. Sampling was restricted to blood, and TCR repertoires in tissue are likely to differ from TCR repertoires in blood.

The donors were healthy, HIV-negative adults with no recently reported acute infections or vaccinations. All donors were Caucasian adults living in Nashville, Tennessee, USA. For unsorted samples, about 87 million PBMCs were counted, and genomic DNA was extracted using the QIAamp DNA Blood Mini kit. After blood collection by leukapheresis, PBMCs were isolated using Ficoll-Histopaque density gradient centrifugation and then cryopreserved in the vapor phase of liquid nitrogen. As regards this clone: This receptor's antigen is unknown. Per-nucleotide qualities are absent, and no much larger clonotype sits a single base away.

The sequence came from a woman aged 40 to 55 in good health. Some clones in this sample may be carry-over from other donors' samples. The sequencing sample was made of PBMCs.

The sequence in DNA is TGTGCCAGCAAGCGGGGGGGACTAGCGGGAGTTTACGGTGAGCAGTTCTTC. It translates to CASKRGGLAGVYGEQFF. The sequence joins TRBV25-1 to TRBJ2-1; 14 junctional bases match TRBD2. The CDR3 spans 17 residues, from the cysteine through the phenylalanine. The entry retains the CDR3 DNA only, 51 bases that are in frame from base 1. V is cut back by 7 bases and J by 9 bases, with 14 bases in the junction unmatched. CDR1 is given as MGHDK and CDR2 as SYGVNS, both from the germline V gene.